A single sample is the source of the 28 T cell receptor beta chains below, sequenced in a study of T cells in localized non-small cell lung cancer. Sequencing was performed with immunoSEQ multiplex PCR; in TCRdb, only in-frame clones are kept and a portion is missing. The table includes 6,500 to 9,000 clones, around 50% detected once. The source material was lymph node tissue, sampled before any cancer treatment. These receptors came from a female donor over 55 with stage I lung adenocarcinoma.

Comments on this clone: Germline is not matched at one junction end, which may reflect a read error. The chain employs TRBV30 and TRBJ2-1, with D perhaps matching TRBD1 or TRBD2 (5 bases each). Germline CDR1 and CDR2: GTSNPN and SVGIG (reference sequence). The CDR3 has 11 amino acids. CDR3 nucleotide sequence: TGTGCTTGGAGCGAGGGGTATGAGCAGTTCTTC. Its protein is CAWSEGYEQFF. Variable domain in full (rest from reference TRBV30 and TRBJ2-1): SQTIHQWPATLVQPVGSPLSLECTVEGTSNPNLYWYRQAAGRGLQLLFYSVGIGQISSEVPQNLSASRPQDRQFILSSKKLLLSDSGFYLCAWSEGYEQFFGPGTRLTVL.

The chain employs TRBV19 and TRBJ2-7; possibly TRBD1 for D (6 bases). CDR1 and CDR2 (germline): LNHDA, SQIVND (reference sequence). CDR3 size: 13 residues. V was cut by 5 bases and J by 1 base, with 9 bases left in between. The CDR3: CASSPDRSYEQYF. The CDR3 coding sequence is TGTGCCAGTAGTCCCGACAGGTCCTACGAGCAGTACTTC.

V usage is TRBV28 and J usage is TRBJ1-4, with 7 bases that match TRBD1. Per the germline V gene, CDR1 is MDHEN and CDR2 is SYDVKM. J lost 6 bases, V lost 10 bases, and 11 bases had no gene match. This CDR3 spans 14 amino acids. This CDR3 is CATKTGDRHEKLFF. The CDR3 nucleotides are TGTGCCACCAAAACAGGGGATCGGCATGAAAAACTGTTTTTT.

The J gene is TRBJ1-1, the V gene TRBV19, with 9 positions matching TRBD1. After removal of 7 bases from V and 3 bases from J, the junction contained 9 bases not matched to a gene. CDR3 length equals 15 residues. Germline CDR1 is LNHDA and CDR2 is SQIVND (reference sequence). The chain's CDR3 is CASIGRGQGDTEAFF. DNA for the CDR3: TGTGCCAGTATCGGGCGGGGACAGGGCGACACTGAAGCTTTCTTT.

This clone is labeled medium-sized. The rearrangement joins TRBV6-8 to TRBJ1-6, with D possibly matching TRBD1 (5 bases). V gave up 5 bases and J gave up 7 bases, with 12 bases separating them. This CDR3 is built from 14 residues. CDR1 MNHGY and CDR2 SAAAGT come from the germline V gene. CDR3 in amino acids: CASSEGLGNSPLHF. CDR3 DNA sequence: TGTGCCAGCAGTGAGGGACTCGGAAATTCACCCCTCCACTTT.

The genes are TRBV7-1 and TRBJ1-1, with D possibly being TRBD1 (6 bases). TRBV7-1 is labeled an ORF, and its function is uncertain. The CDR3 runs 13 residues. V lost 5 bases, J lost 3 bases, and 10 bases lay in between. CDR3 protein: CASSTRGHTEAFF. The DNA of the CDR3 is TGTGCCAGCAGCACCAGGGGTCACACTGAAGCTTTCTTT.

This clone was observed a handful of times. This chain connects TRBV11-3 to TRBJ2-5; TRBD2 agrees at 7 bases. V lost 5 bases, J lost 5 bases, and 11 bases stayed unmatched. Per the germline V gene, CDR1 is SGHNT and CDR2 is YENEEA. The CDR3 is made up of 15 amino acids. In DNA, the CDR3 is TGTGCCAGCAGCGCCCTAGCGGTTCTGCGGGAGACCCAGTACTTC. Translated: CASSALAVLRETQYF.

With regard to this clone: One junction end disagrees with the germline gene, perhaps due to a read error. The chain couples TRBV30 to TRBJ1-4; D possibly corresponds to TRBD1 (5 bases). Germline CDR1 and CDR2: GTSNPN and SVGIG (reference sequence). The CDR3 contains 15 residues. The CDR3 bases are TGTGCCTGGAGTGTACGGGGAAGGGGCGGGGAAAAATTGTTTTTT. The encoded protein is CAWSVRGRGGEKLFF. Full variable domain (remainder filled in from reference TRBV30 and TRBJ1-4): SQTIHQWPATLVQPVGSPLSLECTVEGTSNPNLYWYRQAAGRGLQLLFYSVGIGQISSEVPQNLSASRPQDRQFILSSKKLLLSDSGFYLCAWSVRGRGGEKLFFGSGTQLSVL.

This clone was found a few times. The chain's CDR3 is CASSSAGTGLGAFF. The CDR3 coding sequence is TGTGCCAGCAGTTCAGCCGGGACAGGGTTAGGAGCTTTCTTT. V is TRBV6-8 and J is TRBJ1-1, with 9 positions matching TRBD1. CDR3 size: 14 residues. Germline-derived CDR1 and CDR2 are MNHGY and SAAAGT. Losses at the gene ends were 4 bases for V and 10 bases for J; bases not matched to a gene: 10.

The chain links TRBV6-8 to TRBJ1-3, with D unresolved. Germline lookup yields CDR1 MNHGY and CDR2 SAAAGT. This CDR3 contains 15 residues. V dropped 5 bases and J dropped 0 bases, with 11 bases sitting between them. Here the CDR3 reads CASSVSPSSGNTIYF. In DNA, the CDR3 is TGTGCCAGCAGTGTCAGCCCGAGCTCTGGAAACACCATATATTTT.

The chain uses TRBV14 and TRBJ1-2; D not certain. The V and J ends lost 4 bases and 8 bases respectively, with 14 bases between them. This CDR3 is 13 amino acids long. The germline V gene encodes CDR1 SGHDN and CDR2 FVKESK. In nucleotides, the CDR3 is TGTGCCAGCAGCCCGCTAGTTGACCGCGGCTACACCTTC. It specifies CASSPLVDRGYTF. Full variable domain (remainder filled in from reference TRBV14 and TRBJ1-2): EAGVTQFPSHSVIEKGQTVTLRCDPISGHDNLYWYRRVMGKEIKFLLHFVKESKQDESGMPNNRFLAERTGGTYSTLKVQPAELEDSGVYFCASSPLVDRGYTFGSGTRLTVV.

This clone is categorized as medium-sized. V usage is TRBV11-3 and J usage is TRBJ2-7, with 7 bases identical to TRBD1. Unmatched junction bases numbered 12, after V lost 4 bases and J lost 0 bases. From germline, CDR1 is SGHNT and CDR2 YENEEA. The CDR3 covers 17 residues. CDR3 protein: CASSYQKGQVNSYEQYF. CDR3 DNA sequence: TGTGCCAGCAGCTATCAAAAAGGACAGGTTAACTCCTACGAGCAGTACTTC.

V usage is TRBV5-1 and J usage is TRBJ2-7, with TRBD1 matching 9 bases. This CDR3 is built from 14 residues. Per germline, CDR1 SGHRS and CDR2 YFSETQ. V shed 0 bases and J 4 bases; nucleotides not matched to a gene: 2. The CDR3 nucleotides read TGCGCCAGCAGCTTGGCAGGACAGGGGTACGAGCAGTACTTC. Translated: CASSLAGQGYEQYF.

This chain joins TRBV30 and TRBJ2-7; 8 bases line up with TRBD1. Trimming removed 2 bases from V and 7 bases from J; junction bases left unmatched: 1. The CDR3 spans 11 residues. The germline CDR1 and CDR2 sequences are GTSNPN and SVGIG (reference sequence). The CDR3 sequence is CAWSTGGEQYF. The CDR3 coding sequence is TGTGCCTGGAGTACAGGGGGTGAGCAGTACTTC.

The rearrangement joins TRBV6-8 to TRBJ1-5; 8 bases align to TRBD1. The CDR3 has 16 amino acids. Unmatched junction bases numbered 9, after V lost 6 bases and J lost 2 bases. Germline CDR1 MNHGY, CDR2 SAAAGT. For the CDR3, the DNA is TGTGCCAGCAGCCTAAGCAGGGGGCAAGGCAATCAGCCCCAGCATTTT. Encoded protein: CASSLSRGQGNQPQHF.

The chain joins TRBV18 to TRBJ1-4; D is unclear. The length of the CDR3 is 14 residues. Between the trimmed V and J ends, which lost 5 bases and 0 bases, there was a span of 7 bases. From germline, CDR1 is KGHSH and CDR2 LQKENI. The CDR3 region is CASSVSPTNEKLFF. The DNA for the CDR3 is TGTGCCAGCTCAGTATCACCAACTAATGAAAAACTGTTTTTT.

V usage is TRBV28 and J usage is TRBJ2-5, with 9 bases identical to TRBD2. Looked up from germline, CDR1 is MDHEN and CDR2 is SYDVKM. The CDR3 length is 12 residues. After removal of 5 bases from V and 6 bases from J, the junction contained 1 base not matched to a gene. CDR3 residues: CASSTSGQTQYF. DNA of the CDR3: TGTGCCAGCAGTACTAGCGGGCAGACCCAGTACTTC.

This clone was seen more than once but under ten times. V is TRBV6-8 and J is TRBJ2-5; TRBD2 is a possible D gene (5 bases). Germline V CDR1 and CDR2: MNHGY, SAAAGT. Trimming took 2 bases from V and 7 from J, leaving 11 bases between them. The CDR3 consists of 13 residues. This chain's CDR3 is CASSYVGGGTQYF. The CDR3 DNA sequence: TGTGCCAGCAGTTACGTCGGAGGTGGGACCCAGTACTTC.

The chain couples TRBV11-3 to TRBJ2-7, with D unclear. The CDR3 has 14 amino acids. Trimming cost V 3 bases and J 4 bases, with 13 bases left between them. The germline V gene has CDR1 SGHNT and CDR2 YENEEA. The CDR3: CASSLNSSFYEQYF. The CDR3 DNA reads as TGTGCCAGCAGCTTGAACTCCTCCTTTTACGAGCAGTACTTC. Looking up the rest from reference TRBV11-3 and TRBJ2-7 gives the full variable domain: EAGVVQSPRYKIIEKKQPVAFWCNPISGHNTLYWYLQNLGQGPELLIRYENEEAVDDSQLPKDRFSAERLKGVDSTLKIQPAELGDSAVYLCASSLNSSFYEQYFGPGTRLTVT.

The chain employs TRBV28 and TRBJ2-2; 9 bases line up with TRBD1. Germline V lookup: CDR1 MDHEN, CDR2 SYDVKM. Trimming removed 7 bases from V and 1 base from J; junction bases left unmatched: 10. The CDR3 contains 17 residues. The CDR3 sequence: CASNFITGGVNTGELFF. The CDR3 nucleotides read TGTGCCAGCAACTTCATAACAGGGGGCGTGAACACCGGGGAGCTGTTTTTT. The full variable domain, with the rest looked up from reference TRBV28 and TRBJ2-2, is DVKVTQSSRYLVKRTGEKVFLECVQDMDHENMFWYRQDPGLGLRLIYFSYDVKMKEKGDIPEGYSVSREKKERFSLILESASTNQTSMYLCASNFITGGVNTGELFFGEGSRLTVL.

This chain uses TRBV30 with TRBJ2-3, with 8 bases fitting TRBD2. The CDR3 has 17 amino acids. The V and J ends lost 2 bases and 4 bases, in that order; junction bases with no gene match: 14. CDR1 is GTSNPN and CDR2 is SVGIG in the germline V gene (reference sequence). The CDR3, as DNA: TGTGCCTGGAGTCGCGGCGGGGGGTCGCGAGGTTCAGATACGCAGTATTTT. It yields the protein CAWSRGGGSRGSDTQYF.

The CDR3 nucleotides are TGTGCCAGTCGCCAGGACAGGGGGCCTGGGGAGCCCCAGCATTTT. Translated: CASRQDRGPGEPQHF. The chain uses TRBV19 and TRBJ1-5; 11 bases fit TRBD1. From germline, CDR1 is LNHDA and CDR2 SQIVND (reference sequence). The CDR3 has 15 residues. V trimming: 8 bases; J trimming: 8 bases; junction bases outside the gene matches: 11.

The V call is TRBV9, the J call TRBJ1-1; D is perhaps TRBD1 (5 bases). The length of the CDR3 is 16 residues. Germline values: CDR1 SGDLS, CDR2 YYNGEE. The V end lost 0 bases, the J end lost 1 base, and 13 bases lay between the germline ends. The CDR3, as DNA: TGTGCCAGCAGCGTAGCGGCAGGGATAAGGAACACTGAAGCTTTCTTT. Protein product: CASSVAAGIRNTEAFF.

The chain combines TRBV29-1 with TRBJ2-3; unclear D gene. The V and J ends lost 7 bases and 0 bases respectively, with 11 bases between them. The CDR3 runs to 13 residues. The germline CDR1 and CDR2 sequences are SQVTM and ANQGSEA. The CDR3 region is CSASPDSTDTQYF. CDR3 in DNA: TGCAGCGCAAGTCCCGACAGCACAGATACGCAGTATTTT.

This chain's CDR3 is CASSPGTSRSGYTF. CDR3 nucleotides: TGTGCCAGCAGCCCGGGCACTTCGAGGAGTGGCTACACCTTC. The chain recombines TRBV28 with TRBJ1-2; D is uncertain. In germline, CDR1 is MDHEN, CDR2 SYDVKM. Trimming removed 6 bases from V and 7 bases from J, with 18 bases in between. The CDR3 consists of 14 residues.

The V call is TRBV9, the J call TRBJ2-7; 8 bases are shared with TRBD1. This CDR3 has 15 amino acids. Per germline, CDR1 SGDLS and CDR2 YYNGEE. V lost 0 bases, J lost 4 bases, and 6 bases stayed unmatched. The CDR3 loop reads CASSVAPGGAYEQYF. Here the CDR3 DNA reads TGTGCCAGCAGCGTAGCCCCAGGGGGCGCGTACGAGCAGTACTTC.

The CDR3 loop is CASSDPSGREETQYF. The CDR3 DNA reads as TGTGCCAGCAGCGACCCTAGCGGGAGAGAAGAGACCCAGTACTTC. The chain carries TRBV11-3 and TRBJ2-5; 10 bases map to TRBD2. The V gene end was trimmed by 5 bases and the J gene end by 3 bases; junction bases not matched to a gene: 6. The germline V gene has CDR1 SGHNT and CDR2 YENEEA. This CDR3 has 15 residues.

The CDR3 bases are TGTGCCAGCTCACCTCGGGCCCTTCACGGCGAGACCCAGTACTTC. It codes for CASSPRALHGETQYF. V is TRBV18 and J is TRBJ2-5, with D uncertain. V was cut by 3 bases and J by 5 bases, with 16 bases left in between. The length of the CDR3 is 15 residues. Germline assignment: CDR1 KGHSH and CDR2 LQKENI.